These 9 T cell receptor beta chains were sequenced from one sample in a study of blood T cell repertoires in COVID-19. Profiling relied on immunoSEQ multiplex PCR, and the TCRdb table lists in-frame clones only, not all of them. The data show more than 65,000 clones, with 60% to 75% seen just once and roughly 35% held by the top ten. Sequenced: peripheral blood. Receptors originate from a woman aged 70 to 79 with acute or convalescent COVID-19.

The V gene is TRBV6-5, the J gene TRBJ2-2; D is perhaps TRBD1 (6 bases). This CDR3 is 13 amino acids long. V was trimmed by 8 bases and J by 4 bases, leaving 11 bases between them. CDR1 and CDR2 from the germline V gene are MNHEY and SVGAGI. CDR3 amino acids: CASGQGRTGELFF. CDR3 nucleotide sequence: TGTGCCAGCGGGCAGGGGCGCACCGGGGAGCTGTTTTTT.

This chain uses TRBV20-1 with TRBJ2-5, with D maybe TRBD1 (5 bases). Per the germline V gene, CDR1 is DFQATT and CDR2 is SNEGSKA (reference sequence). The CDR3 totals 14 residues. Trimming took off 3 bases at V and 1 base at J, with 12 bases between the two ends. The CDR3: CSASSGLLQETQYF. In DNA, the CDR3 is TGCAGTGCTAGTTCAGGGTTACTCCAAGAGACCCAGTACTTC.

This chain connects TRBV27 to TRBJ2-1; 7 bases are shared with TRBD2. From germline, CDR1 is MNHEY and CDR2 SMNVEV (reference sequence). CDR3 length: 14 residues. The V and J ends lost 1 base and 9 bases, in that order; junction bases with no gene match: 6. The CDR3 sequence is CASSLFGRFGEQFF. The CDR3, as DNA: TGTGCCAGCAGTTTATTCGGGAGGTTTGGTGAGCAGTTCTTC.

V gene TRBV28 combines with J gene TRBJ1-5; tentatively, D is TRBD1 (6 bases). Germline CDR1 MDHEN, CDR2 SYDVKM. Trimming pared 7 bases from V and 7 bases from J, leaving 17 bases between. The CDR3 has 14 residues. The CDR3 sequence is CASTLGGASQPQHF. CDR3 sequence (DNA): TGTGCCAGCACCCTAGGGGGGGCTTCGCAGCCCCAGCATTTT.

This chain joins TRBV5-1 and TRBJ2-7; 10 nucleotides align to TRBD1. Germline V gene lookup returns CDR1 SGHRS and CDR2 YFSETQ. This CDR3 spans 15 amino acids. J lost 2 bases, V lost 6 bases, and 8 bases had no gene match. The CDR3 loop reads CASTPLTGGPYEQYF. DNA for the CDR3: TGCGCCAGCACCCCTTTGACAGGGGGCCCCTACGAGCAGTACTTC.

This chain uses TRBV5-5 with TRBJ1-5; a weak D match, TRBD1 (6 bases). V dropped 2 bases and J dropped 4 bases, with 10 bases sitting between them. This CDR3 has 14 residues. CDR1 and CDR2 (germline): SGHKS, YYEKEE (reference sequence). The DNA for the CDR3 is TGTGCCAGCAGCTTAGGGGGAGGGAATCAGCCCCAGCATTTT. Residues: CASSLGGGNQPQHF.

This rearrangement joins TRBV5-4 to TRBJ1-5, with TRBD1 identical over 7 bases. CDR1 SGHNT and CDR2 YYREEE come from the germline V gene (reference sequence). Trimming took 0 bases from V and 5 from J; bases not matched to a gene: 8. The CDR3 is 16 residues long. The CDR3: CASSLGGWDSDQPQHF. The CDR3 DNA reads TGTGCCAGCAGCTTGGGAGGTTGGGACAGTGATCAGCCCCAGCATTTT.

This clone was counted between two and nine times. The V gene is TRBV6-4, the J gene TRBJ1-2; TRBD1 is a possible D gene (6 bases). Trimming removed 3 bases at V and 10 bases at J, with 12 bases between. From germline, CDR1 is MRHNA and CDR2 SNTAGT. The CDR3 is 12 amino acids. The CDR3 is CASSEVGGLYTF. The CDR3 region has the DNA TGTGCCAGCAGTGAAGTAGGGGGTCTCTACACCTTC.

The rearrangement links TRBV30 to TRBJ1-2; TRBD1 matches 7 bases. Germline loops: CDR1 GTSNPN, CDR2 SVGIG (reference sequence). With 1 base clipped from V and 4 bases from J, the junction kept 0 bases outside the gene matches. The CDR3 spans 12 residues. The CDR3 sequence is CAWSGTGYGYTF. The CDR3 DNA reads TGTGCCTGGAGTGGGACAGGCTATGGCTACACCTTC.